This T cell receptor (beta chain) was sequenced during a study of T-cell memory formation after mild COVID-19 (dated by TCRdb to 2020 to 2023). As for the study more broadly: TCR sequence clusters from the two donors were found to be largely donor specific. In a couple of donors, T-cell clones that expanded and contracted after mild COVID-19 were tracked by sequencing TCRalpha and TCRbeta repertoires over time. Two young, previously healthy adult volunteers, one female and one male, were included in the cohort. Study-wide findings and limitations: Clones that contracted from day 15 to 85 showed balanced CD4/CD8 phenotypes, whereas a second wave of clones that expanded from day 15 to 37 leaned towards CD4+. SARS-CoV-2 specificity of the second-wave clones peaking on day 37 was not confirmed. Only two mild cases were covered in the study, and larger cohorts including severe cases with pre-infection samples were considered necessary. Some responding clones were detected in pre-infection memory, suggesting pre-existing cross-reactive memory T cells joined the SARS-CoV-2 response. Contracting CD4+ clones turned up mainly in the CM and EM memory subsets, whereas EMRA was where CD8+ clones were enriched.

The CDR3 numbers 15 residues from cysteine through phenylalanine. The sequence is cut down to CDR3 DNA, 45 bases in frame from base 1. At the junction V is shortened by 5 bases and J by 7 bases; bases outside the gene matches: 13. Sequences SGHTA (CDR1) and FQGNSA (CDR2) are obtained from the germline V gene. PBMCs were isolated by Ficoll-Paque density gradient centrifugation. Comment on this clonotype: This receptor's antigen is unknown. No much larger clone is present one base from it, and per-base qualities are unavailable.

Sequencing was performed on an Illumina NovaSeq 6000. TCRalpha and TCRbeta cDNA libraries were built by 5'RACE with constant-segment primers, adding sample barcodes and unique molecular identifiers. RNA was extracted from every sample with Trizol reagent. Amplification of the libraries took two PCR steps, and the second step added a second sample barcode plus Illumina TruSeq adapters. Sequencing of the libraries was done on an Illumina NovaSeq, producing 2 x 150 bp paired-end reads. As for the authors' bioinformatics: Demultiplexing of reads and collapsing into UMI-guided consensus sequences were performed with migec v1.2.7. With mixcr v2.1.11, UMI consensuses were aligned to TRA and TRB V and J templates and assembled into clonotypes. Clonotypes were classified as expanded or contracted when called significant by both edgeR and NoisET, with noise models trained on biological replicates. For edgeR calls, a false discovery rate-adjusted p below 0.01 and a log2 fold-change threshold of 1 were applied. As an exploratory analysis of dynamics, max-normalized trajectories of the 1000 most abundant clonotypes were examined with PCA combined with hierarchical clustering. Separately sequenced CD4+ and CD8+ repertoires were used to assign the CD4 or CD8 phenotype of responding clones. The public reads were reprocessed in TCRdb via fastp at Q25 and MiXCR, keeping in-frame beta chains. Identical CDR3 protein sequences are pooled into one entry, listed with their most common genes and DNA. These V and J calls derive from TCRdb rather than the authors' analysis. Within this sample are under 300,000 distinct CDR3 sequences, with approximately 16% of them counted one time only. 3.5% to 4% of the sample goes to the ten largest clones.

This TCR was recovered from a man aged 18 to 30 who had mild COVID-19 (a few samples of this study predate the infection). The sample titles of this study are shuffled in the database, so cell type and time point are left out; the donor was told from shared clones. Rearrangement joined TRBV7-2 to TRBJ1-2; 7 of the junction bases match TRBD1. What was sequenced was PBMCs or a T cell subset sorted from them (not recorded which). The CDR3 is CASSRTLTGSAGYTF. The DNA reads as follows: TGTGCCAGCAGCCGAACTCTGACAGGGTCGGCTGGCTACACCTTC.